A single T cell receptor beta chain is shown here with its context. As yet, its antigen is unknown. The record originates from a study of T cell responses to AZD1222 COVID-19 vaccine. Whole-study results and caveats: Sampled repertoires all dated from after the peak T cell response. Per reports, nearly half of all spike-specific TCRs target regions that are unmutated in variants. Clonal diversity may have been underestimated, and the donors were mostly white British, with more females than males.

Analyses pooled second doses at about 4 or about 12 weeks. The J segment lost 2 bases and the V segment lost 5 bases, leaving 6 bases of the junction unmatched. The germline V gene encodes CDR1 SGHNT and CDR2 YENEEA. The CDR3 covers 14 residues. Using immunoSEQ multiplex PCR, the repertoire was profiled, and TCRdb retains in-frame clones only, with some absent. Found here are fewer than 150,000 clones, just under 95% of them singletons; the top ten hold around 6.5%. The material sequenced was peripheral blood, taken 28 days after the second AZD1222 dose. The source is an adult who received the AZD1222 COVID-19 vaccine. The chain joins TRBV11-3 to TRBJ2-7, with 7 positions matching TRBD1. CDR3 residues: CASSPRQGPYEQYF. Here the CDR3 DNA reads TGTGCCAGCAGCCCGCGACAGGGACCCTACGAGCAGTACTTC.